These 19 T cell receptor beta chains were all obtained from the same sample, sequenced in a study of identifying expanded T cells in peripheral blood. The data were produced by immunoSEQ multiplex PCR, yet TCRdb's version contains in-frame clones alone and is incomplete. The sample includes about 86,000 clones, 85% of them seen just once. Sample: blood. These receptor sequences come from a person between 18 and 75 years old in good health.

The CDR3 coding sequence is TGCGCCAGCAGCTTGTTAGCGGGGGCCGAGGGTGAGCAGTTCTTC. This gives the protein CASSLLAGAEGEQFF. The chain uses TRBV5-1 and TRBJ2-1; 9 bases are shared with TRBD2. With 1 base clipped from V and 9 bases from J, the junction kept 8 bases outside the gene matches. Looked up from germline, CDR1 is SGHRS and CDR2 is YFSETQ. This CDR3 has 15 residues.

This chain connects TRBV7-2 to TRBJ2-5; D remains unclear. V lost 6 bases and J 5 bases, leaving 13 bases between the germline ends. Germline-derived CDR1 and CDR2 are SGHTA and FQGNSA. The CDR3 length is 13 residues. CDR3 residues: CASRRLLGETQYF. The CDR3 DNA is TGTGCCAGCAGACGTCTCCTCGGGGAGACCCAGTACTTC. The whole variable domain, filled in from reference TRBV7-2 and TRBJ2-5, reads GAGVSQSPSNKVTEKGKDVELRCDPISGHTALYWYRQSLGQGLEFLIYFQGNSAPDKSGLPSDRFSAERTGGSVSTLTIQRTQQEDSAVYLCASRRLLGETQYFGPGTRLLVL.

This chain uses TRBV27 with TRBJ1-4; D unresolved. CDR3 length: 15 amino acids. V was trimmed by 6 bases and J by 6 bases, leaving 17 bases between them. Germline lookup yields CDR1 MNHEY and CDR2 SMNVEV (reference sequence). CDR3 DNA sequence: TGTGCCAGCAGACGACTAGGAATGATGGATGAAAAACTGTTTTTT. As protein: CASRRLGMMDEKLFF.

J is TRBJ1-2 and V is TRBV5-6; D possibly corresponds to TRBD1 (6 bases). The CDR3 covers 11 residues. CDR1 SGHDT and CDR2 YYEEEE come from the germline V gene. The V end was cut by 1 base, the J end by 14 bases, with 12 bases between. The CDR3 spells CASSLWGALTF. In DNA form, the CDR3 reads TGTGCCAGCAGCTTGTGGGGGGCGCTTACCTTC.

The chain couples TRBV6-1 to TRBJ1-1; D gene ambiguous. Trimming shortened V by 6 bases and J by 6 bases, and 14 bases separated the two germline ends. Germline V lookup: CDR1 MNHNS, CDR2 SASEGT. There are 13 residues in the CDR3. CDR3 in amino acids: CASREVSPPEAFF. As DNA, the CDR3 is TGTGCCAGCAGGGAGGTAAGCCCCCCTGAAGCTTTCTTT.

The chain links TRBV18 to TRBJ1-3; possibly TRBD1 for D (6 bases). CDR1 is KGHSH, CDR2 LQKENI, per germline. Trimming removed 1 base from V and 0 bases from J, with 13 bases in between. The CDR3 has 17 amino acids. As DNA, the CDR3 is TGTGCCAGCTCACCACAAGCAGGGGACACCTCTGGAAACACCATATATTTT. Translation: CASSPQAGDTSGNTIYF. Looking up the rest from reference TRBV18 and TRBJ1-3 gives the full variable domain: NAGVMQNPRHLVRRRGQEARLRCSPMKGHSHVYWYRQLPEEGLKFMVYLQKENIIDESGMPKERFSAEFPKEGPSILRIQQVVRGDSAAYFCASSPQAGDTSGNTIYFGEGSWLTVV.

The chain couples TRBV5-6 to TRBJ2-3, with 8 bases matching TRBD2. Germline V CDR1 and CDR2: SGHDT, YYEEEE. The J segment lost 6 bases and the V segment lost 4 bases, leaving 7 bases of the junction unmatched. CDR3 length: 14 amino acids. The CDR3 coding sequence is TGTGCCAGCAGCCAACGGGGGGGCCCGGATACGCAGTATTTT. This sequence encodes CASSQRGGPDTQYF.

This chain connects TRBV13 to TRBJ2-7, with 8 bases matching TRBD1. The CDR3 is 17 amino acids. Trimming at V came to 2 bases and at J to 3 bases, leaving 12 bases not matched to a gene. The germline gives CDR1 PRHDT, CDR2 FYEKMQ (reference sequence). CDR3 region: CASSLSPTGTGLYEQYF. CDR3 sequence (DNA): TGTGCCAGCAGCTTATCCCCCACCGGGACAGGACTCTACGAGCAGTACTTC.

The chain couples TRBV5-6 to TRBJ2-6, with a possible D match to TRBD2 (5 bases). The CDR3 has 17 residues. V lost 1 base and J 2 bases, leaving 13 bases between the germline ends. The germline V gene encodes CDR1 SGHDT and CDR2 YYEEEE. CDR3 DNA: TGTGCCAGCAGCTTGTTAAGGGAGAGAGCTGGGGCCAACGTCCTGACTTTC. Its translation: CASSLLRERAGANVLTF.

V gene TRBV18 combines with J gene TRBJ1-2, with TRBD1 as a possible D gene (5 bases). Germline values: CDR1 KGHSH, CDR2 LQKENI. CDR3 length equals 14 residues. Trimming took 3 bases from V and 3 from J, leaving 11 bases between them. CDR3 region: CASSPQGLDYGYTF. The CDR3 DNA reads TGTGCCAGCTCACCCCAGGGTTTAGACTATGGCTACACCTTC.

The CDR3 region is CASSLGTVNTEAFF. CDR3 in DNA: TGCGCCAGCAGCTTGGGGACTGTGAACACTGAAGCTTTCTTT. The rearrangement links TRBV5-1 to TRBJ1-1; no clear D gene. Trimming pared 0 bases from V and 0 bases from J, leaving 6 bases between. Germline lookup yields CDR1 SGHRS and CDR2 YFSETQ. CDR3 length: 14 residues.

This chain uses TRBV4-1 with TRBJ2-3; 8 positions agree with TRBD1. The CDR3 length is 21 residues. The V gene end was trimmed by 4 bases and the J gene end by 0 bases; junction bases not matched to a gene: 21. The germline V gene has CDR1 MGHRA and CDR2 YSYEKL. CDR3 in DNA: TGCGCCAGCAGCCTCACCTGGAACCCGATCGGGAACAGGGGGAGCACAGATACGCAGTATTTT. Amino acids: CASSLTWNPIGNRGSTDTQYF.

There are a few counts of this clone. The rearrangement links TRBV5-5 to TRBJ2-2; D unclear. CDR1 SGHKS and CDR2 YYEKEE come from the germline V gene (reference sequence). V dropped 3 bases and J dropped 7 bases, with 4 bases sitting between them. The CDR3 covers 11 residues. The CDR3 spells CASSWGGELFF. The CDR3 nucleotides read TGTGCCAGCAGCTGGGGCGGGGAGCTGTTTTTT.

The gene calls are TRBV9 and TRBJ1-2, with 8 bases matching TRBD1. The CDR3 covers 17 residues. V lost 3 bases and J lost 7; bases outside the gene matches: 17. The germline gives CDR1 SGDLS, CDR2 YYNGEE. The CDR3 region has the DNA TGTGCCAGCAGCGCCGTCCAGGCCCGGACAGGGTCTTCTGGCTACACCTTC. Amino acids: CASSAVQARTGSSGYTF. The full variable domain, completed using reference TRBV9 and TRBJ1-2, is DSGVTQTPKHLITATGQRVTLRCSPRSGDLSVYWYQQSLDQGLQFLIQYYNGEERAKGNILERFSAQQFPDLHSELNLSSLELGDSALYFCASSAVQARTGSSGYTFGSGTRLTVV.

This sequence joins TRBV13 and TRBJ1-6; tentatively, D is TRBD1 (6 bases). The ends were cut back, 4 bases at V and 15 bases at J, with 28 bases in the middle. Germline CDR1 PRHDT, CDR2 FYEKMQ (reference sequence). CDR3 length: 17 amino acids. Written as DNA, the CDR3 is TGTGCCAGCAGCTCCCTCAACGACAGGCTCGATAGTTCGCGCCTCCACTTT. Amino acids: CASSSLNDRLDSSRLHF.

V gene TRBV7-3 combines with J gene TRBJ1-1; 7 bases agree with TRBD1. This CDR3 is 13 amino acids long. Germline V lookup: CDR1 SGHTA, CDR2 FQGTGA. The junction had 2 bases not matched to a gene; V was cut back by 4 bases and J by 3 bases. CDR3 sequence reads: CASSSGQYTEAFF. The CDR3 DNA follows: TGTGCCAGCAGCTCGGGACAGTACACTGAAGCTTTCTTT.

This clone has a handful of counts. The chain joins TRBV11-3 to TRBJ2-7; 11 bases are a match to TRBD1. Germline CDR1 SGHNT, CDR2 YENEEA. CDR3 length equals 14 residues. The V gene end was trimmed by 5 bases and the J gene end by 3 bases; junction bases not matched to a gene: 3. CDR3 coding DNA: TGTGCCAGCAGCCCTGGGACAGGGGGCTACGAGCAGTACTTC. As protein: CASSPGTGGYEQYF. The full variable domain, rest sourced from reference TRBV11-3 and TRBJ2-7, is EAGVVQSPRYKIIEKKQPVAFWCNPISGHNTLYWYLQNLGQGPELLIRYENEEAVDDSQLPKDRFSAERLKGVDSTLKIQPAELGDSAVYLCASSPGTGGYEQYFGPGTRLTVT.

The CDR3 is CASSLVGRGQGGGYTF. The CDR3, as DNA: TGTGCCAGCAGCTTAGTAGGCCGAGGACAGGGTGGTGGCTACACCTTC. The rearrangement joins TRBV7-2 to TRBJ1-2, with 8 bases identical to TRBD1. V gave up 1 base and J gave up 7 bases; unmatched junction bases: 11. This CDR3 has 16 residues. Germline V gives CDR1 SGHTA, CDR2 FQGNSA.

The rearrangement joins TRBV10-3 to TRBJ1-2; TRBD1 matches at 7 bases. Germline trimming cut 4 bases from V and 7 bases from J; bases unmatched to any gene: 9. Germline V gene data show CDR1 as ENHRY and CDR2 as SYGVKD. The CDR3 extends over 14 amino acids. CDR3 region: CAISGLQGRTGYTF. The CDR3 DNA reads as TGTGCCATCAGTGGGCTACAGGGGAGAACTGGCTACACCTTC.